This T cell receptor beta chain came from a study of early T cells in non-severe SARS-CoV-2 infection. As for the study in general: Sequencing input comprised bulk RNA from unsorted whole blood; chain pairing was not available.

Individual cDNA molecules carried attached unique molecular identifiers. MiXCR was run by TCRdb on the 5' RACE reads, yielding one entry per CDR3 protein. The sample comprises about 80,000 distinct CDR3 sequences, 10% to 15% of which are singletons, and roughly 3.1% rests with the top ten. This clonotype was found a few times. The antigen remains undetermined. Study observations and caveats: Sequences matched to VDJdb favored anti-spike CD8 responses, while private and CD4 specificities were missed.

The CDR3 covers 14 residues. The J segment lost 6 bases and the V segment lost 2 bases, leaving 4 bases of the junction unmatched. Germline CDR1 SQVTM, CDR2 ANQGSEA. The chain combines TRBV29-1 with TRBJ2-2; 9 bases match TRBD1. The TCR sequence derives from an adult who was a healthcare worker with PCR-confirmed SARS-CoV-2 infection or an uninfected control (not recorded which). Sequencing used whole blood. The CDR3, as DNA: TGCAGCGTTGAAACAGGGGGCTCATCCGGGGAGCTGTTTTTT. Translated: CSVETGGSSGELFF.